Listed below are T cell receptor beta chains from one sample, sequenced in a study of type 1 regulatory T cells. From the reads, TCRdb called clonotypes with MiXCR, one entry per CDR3 protein. Of some 100,000 distinct CDR3 sequences in the sample, around 30% are singletons; the top ten hold 2.2%. Sample: CD4+ T cells, either the whole sample or a sorted fraction (not recorded which). The receptors here all came from a human donor in good health. Each CDR3 is given with its conserved first and last residue. Fields, in order: D gene, V gene, clone size, J gene, CDR3 protein, CDR3 DNA. D genes are given only for firm matches. A clone size is listed for some rows: how often the clone was seen (once, few, many), or a class if it is expanded.

TRBD1	TRBV5-1	few	TRBJ1-2	CASSLGQDNYGYTF	TGCGCCAGCAGCCTGGGACAGGATAACTATGGCTACACCTTC
NA	TRBV7-2	NA	TRBJ2-4	CASSPDPAKNIQYF	TGTGCCAGCAGCCCGGATCCCGCCAAAAACATTCAGTACTTC
NA	TRBV24-1	NA	TRBJ1-5	CAIQKAGDNQPQHF	TGTGCCATCCAGAAGGCAGGGGACAATCAGCCCCAGCATTTT
NA	TRBV7-2	few	TRBJ2-2	CASSKRSGAIGELFF	TGTGCCAGCAGCAAAAGGTCCGGGGCGATCGGGGAGCTGTTTTTT
TRBD1	TRBV9	many	TRBJ2-3	CASSSRQGSTQYF	TGTGCCAGCAGCAGCCGACAGGGGTCGACGCAGTATTTT
NA	TRBV2	NA	TRBJ2-3	CASSVYLPSTDTQYF	TGTGCCAGCAGTGTATATCTTCCTAGCACAGATACGCAGTATTTT
NA	TRBV4-1	NA	TRBJ2-5	CASSARDALETQYF	TGCGCCAGCAGCGCCCGGGACGCGTTAGAGACCCAGTACTTC
NA	TRBV12-3/TRBV12-4	NA	TRBJ1-3	CASSFSGDSGNTIYF	TGTGCCAGCAGTTTTTCCGGGGACTCTGGAAACACCATATATTTT
NA	TRBV11-1	few	TRBJ2-3	CASSFGEANTQYF	TGTGCCAGCAGCTTCGGCGAGGCGAATACGCAGTATTTT
TRBD2	TRBV27	few	TRBJ2-2	CASSTQAGSGELFF	TGTGCCAGCAGTACACAAGCGGGATCGGGGGAGCTGTTTTTT
NA	TRBV29-1	NA	TRBJ1-2	CSVPRGDYGYTF	TGCAGCGTTCCCAGGGGAGACTATGGCTACACCTTC
TRBD2	TRBV5-4	NA	TRBJ2-2	CASSSGTRGNTGELFF	TGTGCCAGCAGCTCCGGGACTAGGGGAAATACCGGGGAGCTGTTTTTT
NA	TRBV7-2	NA	TRBJ1-4	CASTRSTNEKLFF	TGTGCCAGCACGAGGTCAACTAATGAAAAACTGTTTTTT
NA	TRBV6-1	few	TRBJ1-5	CASSDAIMDSNQPQHF	TGTGCCAGCAGTGATGCGATAATGGATAGCAATCAGCCCCAGCATTTT
TRBD2	TRBV6-2/TRBV6-3	NA	TRBJ2-5	CASRLAGLKETQYF	TGTGCCAGTCGACTAGCGGGCCTGAAAGAGACCCAGTACTTC
NA	TRBV20-1	few	TRBJ2-3	CSARDRVDTQYF	TGCAGTGCTAGAGATCGGGTGGATACGCAGTATTTT
NA	TRBV2	NA	TRBJ2-7	CASSLPGPYEQYF	TGTGCCAGCAGTCTCCCAGGCCCCTACGAGCAGTACTTC
NA	TRBV19	NA	TRBJ2-3	CASMKGHTDTQYF	TGTGCCAGTATGAAAGGACACACAGATACGCAGTATTTT
NA	TRBV6-5	few	TRBJ2-2	CASSWAYGSPNTGELFF	TGTGCCAGCAGTTGGGCCTACGGGTCCCCGAACACCGGGGAGCTGTTTTTT
TRBD2	TRBV20-1	NA	TRBJ2-5	CSASFRLAELETQYF	TGCAGTGCTAGTTTCCGACTAGCGGAATTAGAGACCCAGTACTTC
TRBD2	TRBV20-1	NA	TRBJ2-3	CSVERLSGRSGDTQYF	TGCAGTGTAGAACGTTTGAGCGGGAGGTCTGGAGATACGCAGTATTTT
TRBD1	TRBV28	NA	TRBJ2-7	CASNSPGDSRYEQYF	TGTGCCAGCAACAGCCCAGGGGACAGTCGCTACGAGCAGTACTTC
NA	TRBV7-2	NA	TRBJ1-4	CASSLARTNEKLFF	TGTGCCAGCAGCTTAGCAAGGACTAATGAAAAACTGTTTTTT
NA	TRBV7-2	NA	TRBJ2-2	CASSYSPGTGELFF	TGTGCCAGCAGCTACTCACCCGGGACCGGGGAGCTGTTTTTT
NA	TRBV5-1	few	TRBJ1-2	CASSPGPQVPYGYTF	TGCGCCAGCAGCCCCGGGCCACAGGTTCCCTATGGCTACACCTTC
NA	TRBV7-8	NA	TRBJ2-7	CASSLGTGSAYEQYF	TGTGCCAGCAGCTTAGGGACCGGATCCGCATACGAGCAGTACTTC
NA	TRBV3-1	NA	TRBJ2-6	CASSQAGPGTAGANVLTF	TGTGCCAGCAGCCAAGCAGGACCCGGTACGGCTGGGGCCAACGTCCTGACTTTC
NA	TRBV5-4	few	TRBJ2-1	CASSLAGSNEQFF	TGTGCCAGCAGCTTGGCAGGTAGTAATGAGCAGTTCTTC
NA	TRBV11-2	NA	TRBJ2-5	CASSPPKALGETQYF	TGTGCCAGCAGCCCCCCGAAAGCCCTGGGGGAGACCCAGTACTTC
NA	TRBV6-5	few	TRBJ2-7	CASGPDIAYEQYF	TGTGCCAGCGGGCCGGACATCGCCTACGAGCAGTACTTC
TRBD2	TRBV7-2	few	TRBJ2-1	CASSRILAGGIAVNEQFF	TGTGCCAGCAGCCGGATACTAGCGGGAGGCATCGCTGTCAATGAGCAGTTCTTC
TRBD2	TRBV20-1	NA	TRBJ2-2	CSARPSGSTGELFF	TGCAGTGCTAGGCCCAGCGGGAGCACCGGGGAGCTGTTTTTT
TRBD2	TRBV20-1	few	TRBJ2-5	CSARGTTAGVIQYF	TGCAGTGCTAGAGGGACTACAGCGGGAGTTATCCAGTACTTC
NA	TRBV7-2	NA	TRBJ1-2	CASNLRGIGYTF	TGTGCCAGCAACTTAAGGGGGATTGGCTACACCTTC
TRBD1	TRBV20-1	NA	TRBJ2-3	CSARPGQRTDTQYF	TGCAGTGCCCGCCCGGGACAGCGCACAGATACGCAGTATTTT
NA	TRBV20-1	NA	TRBJ2-1	CSARDRGRYNEQFF	TGCAGTGCTAGAGATCGGGGCCGGTACAATGAGCAGTTCTTC
TRBD2	TRBV11-2	NA	TRBJ2-1	CASNLAGVQETQFF	TGTGCCAGCAATCTAGCGGGAGTCCAAGAGACCCAGTTCTTC
TRBD2	TRBV5-1	NA	TRBJ2-5	CASSLELAGESWWETQYF	TGCGCCAGCAGCTTGGAACTAGCGGGAGAATCGTGGTGGGAGACCCAGTACTTC
NA	TRBV6-1	NA	TRBJ2-7	CASREGQLYEQYF	TGTGCCAGCAGGGAGGGACAGCTGTACGAGCAGTACTTC
TRBD1	TRBV5-1	NA	TRBJ1-4	CASSLGQGNEKLFF	TGCGCCAGCAGCCTGGGACAGGGGAATGAAAAACTGTTTTTT
TRBD2	TRBV7-8	once	TRBJ2-5	CASSLVSGEQETQYF	TGTGCCAGCAGCTTAGTAAGCGGGGAGCAAGAGACCCAGTACTTC
NA	TRBV20-1	few	TRBJ1-5	CSAKPAGQSNQPQHF	TGCAGTGCCAAGCCCGCGGGGCAGTCCAATCAGCCCCAGCATTTT
TRBD2	TRBV20-1	NA	TRBJ2-1	CSAREPFREVYNEQFF	TGCAGTGCTAGAGAGCCTTTCCGGGAGGTGTACAATGAGCAGTTCTTC
TRBD2	TRBV4-1	few	TRBJ2-1	CASSQDFGGSYHNEQFF	TGCGCCAGCAGCCAAGATTTCGGCGGGAGCTACCACAATGAGCAGTTCTTC
NA	TRBV7-2	once	TRBJ1-4	CASSHNGQGAEKLFF	TGTGCCAGCAGCCATAACGGGCAGGGCGCTGAAAAACTGTTTTTT
NA	TRBV5-1	few	TRBJ2-1	CASSRKPPEQFF	TGCGCCAGCAGTAGGAAGCCACCTGAGCAGTTCTTC
TRBD1	TRBV11-2	NA	TRBJ2-1	CASSRTPGQGAAEQFF	TGTGCCAGCAGCAGGACCCCGGGACAGGGGGCAGCTGAGCAGTTCTTC
TRBD2	TRBV5-1	few	TRBJ2-5	CASSLDGTSGIGETQYF	TGCGCCAGCAGCTTGGATGGGACTAGCGGGATAGGTGAGACCCAGTACTTC